This is a list of T cell receptor beta chains from one sample in a study of blood T cell repertoires in COVID-19. Here immunoSEQ multiplex PCR was the method, and the copy in TCRdb shows in-frame clones only, minus some. The sample has under 85,000 clones, about 86% seen once. The material sequenced was peripheral blood. The receptor source for this set is a man older than 75 in a cohort sampled during active COVID-19. Both conserved end residues are part of each CDR3. D genes are given only for firm matches. The listing skips clone size in some rows; elsewhere it reads once, few, many or a size class.

J gene | clone size | V gene | D gene | CDR3 protein | CDR3 DNA
TRBJ2-5 | few | TRBV7-3 | . | CASSLSPGETQYF | TGTGCCAGCAGCTTAAGCCCCGGGGAGACCCAGTACTTC
TRBJ2-2 | . | TRBV6-6 | . | CASSWAENTGELFF | TGTGCCAGCAGTTGGGCAGAGAACACCGGGGAGCTGTTTTTT
TRBJ1-5 | . | TRBV28 | TRBD1 | CASNLVGQGNQPQHF | TGTGCCAGCAACCTAGTGGGACAGGGCAATCAGCCCCAGCATTTT
TRBJ2-7 | few | TRBV7-8 | TRBD1 | CASSRGWLRGREQYF | TGTGCCAGCAGCCGTGGGTGGCTCAGGGGGCGCGAGCAGTACTTC
TRBJ1-5 | . | TRBV9 | . | CASSVDSQSNQPQHF | TGTGCCAGCAGCGTGGACTCTCAGAGCAATCAGCCCCAGCATTTT
TRBJ2-7 | . | TRBV4-3 | TRBD1 | CASSQTRQGAGEQYF | TGCGCCAGCAGCCAGACCCGACAGGGGGCGGGCGAGCAGTACTTC
TRBJ1-5 | few | TRBV6-5 | TRBD1 | CASRFDRGNYQPQHF | TGTGCCAGCAGATTTGACAGGGGTAATTATCAGCCCCAGCATTTT
TRBJ1-5 | . | TRBV19 | . | CASSGRGGNQPQHF | TGTGCCAGTTCTGGGAGGGGTGGCAATCAGCCCCAGCATTTT
TRBJ2-3 | . | TRBV12-1 | . | CASSCTGTGVLDTQYF | TGTGCCAGCAGCTGTACCGGGACAGGGGTTCTAGATACGCAGTATTTT
TRBJ2-3 | . | TRBV11-2 | TRBD1 | CASSFVGTGFGGLGGTQYF | TGTGCCAGCAGCTTTGTCGGGACAGGGTTTGGGGGACTCGGGGGTACGCAGTATTTT
TRBJ1-5 | . | TRBV7-9 | . | CASSLAGDQPQHF | TGTGCCAGCAGCTTAGCGGGAGATCAGCCCCAGCATTTT
TRBJ2-1 | . | TRBV6-1 | TRBD1 | CASSERDRVPEQFF | TGTGCCAGCAGTGAACGGGACAGGGTGCCTGAGCAGTTCTTC
TRBJ1-5 | few | TRBV7-9 | . | CASSMGTGNQPQHF | TGTGCCAGCAGCATGGGGACTGGCAATCAGCCCCAGCATTTT
TRBJ1-2 | . | TRBV7-8 | . | CASSLSTENTDGYTF | TGTGCCAGCAGCTTAAGCACAGAGAATACGGATGGCTACACCTTC
TRBJ2-5 | . | TRBV15 | . | CATSRGQRQQRTQYF | TGTGCCACCAGCAGAGGGCAGAGACAGCAGAGGACCCAGTACTTC
TRBJ2-7 | . | TRBV5-1 | TRBD1 | CASSEGQGFNEQYF | TGCGCCAGCAGCGAGGGACAGGGTTTCAACGAGCAGTACTTC
TRBJ1-4 | once | TRBV11-2 | TRBD1 | CASSSRTGMNEKLFF | TGTGCCAGCAGCTCCCGGACAGGGATGAATGAAAAACTGTTTTTT
TRBJ2-6 | . | TRBV6-5 | . | CASRDSSGANVLTF | TGTGCCAGCAGGGACAGCTCTGGGGCCAACGTCCTGACTTTC
TRBJ2-5 | . | TRBV19 | . | CASSSRGRETQYF | TGTGCCAGTAGTTCCAGGGGCCGGGAGACCCAGTACTTC
TRBJ2-7 | once | TRBV25-1 | TRBD1 | CASGPGQGRYEQYF | TGTGCCAGCGGGCCGGGACAGGGGCGATACGAGCAGTACTTC
TRBJ2-1 | . | TRBV2 | TRBD2 | CASRPLAGEFF | TGTGCCAGCAGACCCCTAGCGGGGGAGTTCTTC
TRBJ2-3 | . | TRBV10-3 | TRBD2 | CAIRPGLAGGSPDTQYF | TGTGCCATCAGACCGGGACTAGCGGGGGGAAGTCCAGATACGCAGTATTTT
TRBJ2-5 | . | TRBV5-1 | TRBD1 | CASSSGTVQETQYF | TGCGCCAGCAGCTCCGGGACAGTCCAAGAGACCCAGTACTTC
TRBJ2-2 | . | TRBV29-1 | . | CSVYLNRVRGTGELFF | TGCAGCGTCTACCTTAACAGGGTACGGGGCACCGGGGAGCTGTTTTTT
TRBJ2-2 | . | TRBV14 | . | CASSRRSSLGTGELFF | TGTGCCAGCAGCCGCAGGTCTAGCCTGGGCACCGGGGAGCTGTTTTTT
TRBJ2-7 | . | TRBV9 | TRBD2 | CASSASSGESSYEQYF | TGTGCCAGCAGCGCCTCTAGCGGGGAGAGCTCCTACGAGCAGTACTTC
TRBJ2-4 | . | TRBV18 | TRBD1 | CASSLGQGAKNIQYF | TGTGCCAGCTCACTGGGACAGGGGGCGAAAAACATTCAGTACTTC
TRBJ1-5 | . | TRBV28 | . | CASGLQAPQPQHF | TGTGCCAGCGGTTTACAGGCGCCTCAGCCCCAGCATTTT
TRBJ2-7 | many | TRBV27 | . | CASSLIERGEQYF | TGTGCCAGCAGTTTAATCGAACGGGGGGAGCAGTACTTC
TRBJ1-1 | . | TRBV6-5 | TRBD1 | CASRDRRRNTEAFF | TGTGCCAGCAGGGACAGGAGGCGGAACACTGAAGCTTTCTTT
TRBJ1-5 | once | TRBV3-1/TRBV3-2 | . | CASSQPNQPQHF | TGTGCCAGCAGCCAACCAAATCAGCCCCAGCATTTT
TRBJ2-6 | once | TRBV28 | TRBD1 | CASTQGAGANVLTF | TGTGCCAGCACCCAGGGGGCTGGGGCCAACGTCCTGACTTTC
TRBJ2-3 | . | TRBV18 | . | CASSPQAPTGGLDTQYF | TGTGCCAGCTCACCACAAGCCCCGACAGGTGGGTTAGATACGCAGTATTTT
TRBJ1-1 | . | TRBV19 | TRBD1 | CASSRAWGQGLTEAFF | TGTGCCAGTAGCCGAGCATGGGGACAGGGGTTAACTGAAGCTTTCTTT
TRBJ2-3 | . | TRBV5-1 | TRBD1 | CASSRDSATDTQYF | TGCGCCAGCAGCCGGGACAGCGCCACAGATACGCAGTATTTT
TRBJ2-1 | . | TRBV10-3 | TRBD2 | CAIKQRGIYNEQFF | TGTGCCATCAAGCAGCGGGGAATCTACAATGAGCAGTTCTTC
TRBJ2-3 | . | TRBV19 | TRBD2 | CASSRKAGGYTDTQYF | TGTGCCAGTAGTAGGAAAGCGGGGGGGTACACAGATACGCAGTATTTT
TRBJ2-2 | once | TRBV9 | TRBD2 | CASSVAASGGADTGELFF | TGTGCCAGCAGCGTAGCGGCTAGCGGGGGGGCCGACACCGGGGAGCTGTTTTTT
TRBJ2-1 | . | TRBV7-9 | TRBD2 | CASSLRLAGGPRNEQFF | TGTGCCAGCAGCTTGAGACTAGCGGGGGGGCCCCGCAATGAGCAGTTCTTC
TRBJ1-1 | . | TRBV25-1 | . | CASSESRQSFEAFF | TGTGCCAGCAGTGAATCGAGACAGTCGTTTGAAGCTTTCTTT
TRBJ2-7 | . | TRBV3-1/TRBV3-2 | . | CASSQEGPYEQYF | TGTGCCAGCAGCCAAGAGGGCCCCTACGAGCAGTACTTC
TRBJ2-3 | . | TRBV5-1 | TRBD1 | CASSGPGTGITDTQYF | TGCGCCAGCAGCGGACCCGGGACAGGGATCACAGATACGCAGTATTTT
TRBJ2-5 | . | TRBV10-3 | . | CAISETGLGSQYF | TGTGCCATCAGTGAAACAGGCCTAGGGTCCCAGTACTTC
TRBJ1-2 | . | TRBV7-2 | . | CASSLDINYGYTF | TGTGCCAGCAGCTTGGACATTAACTATGGCTACACCTTC
TRBJ1-6 | . | TRBV19 | . | CASSIDPGNSPLHF | TGTGCCAGTAGTATAGATCCGGGGAATTCACCCCTCCACTTT